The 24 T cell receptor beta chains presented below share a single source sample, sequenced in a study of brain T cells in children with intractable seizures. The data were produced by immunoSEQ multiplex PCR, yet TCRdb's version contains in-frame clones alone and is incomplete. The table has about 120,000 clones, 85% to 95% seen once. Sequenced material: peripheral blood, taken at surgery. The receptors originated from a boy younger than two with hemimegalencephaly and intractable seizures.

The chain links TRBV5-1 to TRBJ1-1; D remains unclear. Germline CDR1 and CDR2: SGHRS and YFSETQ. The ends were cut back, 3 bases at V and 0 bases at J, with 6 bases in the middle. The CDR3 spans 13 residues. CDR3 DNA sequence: TGCGCCAGCAGCTACACCATGAACACTGAAGCTTTCTTT. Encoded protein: CASSYTMNTEAFF.

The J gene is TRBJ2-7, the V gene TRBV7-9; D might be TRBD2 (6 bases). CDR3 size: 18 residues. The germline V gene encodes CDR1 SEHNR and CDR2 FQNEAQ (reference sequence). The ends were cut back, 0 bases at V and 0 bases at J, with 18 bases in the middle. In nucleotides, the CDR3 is TGTGCCAGCAGCTTAGCTCTTGGGGGGACGAGACGCTCCTACGAGCAGTACTTC. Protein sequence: CASSLALGGTRRSYEQYF.

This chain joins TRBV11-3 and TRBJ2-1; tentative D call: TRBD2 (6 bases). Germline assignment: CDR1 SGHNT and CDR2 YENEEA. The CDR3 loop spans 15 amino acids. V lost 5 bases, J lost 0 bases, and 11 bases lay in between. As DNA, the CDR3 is TGTGCCAGCAGCCGGGACTTCAGCTCCTACAATGAGCAGTTCTTC. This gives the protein CASSRDFSSYNEQFF.

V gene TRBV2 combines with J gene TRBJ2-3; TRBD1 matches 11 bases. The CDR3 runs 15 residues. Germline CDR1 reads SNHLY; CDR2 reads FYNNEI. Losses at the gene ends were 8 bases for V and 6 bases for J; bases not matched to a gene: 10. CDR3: CASWYRDRGYDTQYF. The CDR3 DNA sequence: TGTGCCAGCTGGTACCGGGACAGGGGGTACGATACGCAGTATTTT.

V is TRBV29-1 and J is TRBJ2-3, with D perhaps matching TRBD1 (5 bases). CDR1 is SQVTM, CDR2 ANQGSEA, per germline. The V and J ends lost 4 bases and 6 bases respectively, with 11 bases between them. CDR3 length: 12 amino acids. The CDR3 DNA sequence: TGCAGCGTTGGGGCAGGGCGGGATACGCAGTATTTT. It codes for CSVGAGRDTQYF.

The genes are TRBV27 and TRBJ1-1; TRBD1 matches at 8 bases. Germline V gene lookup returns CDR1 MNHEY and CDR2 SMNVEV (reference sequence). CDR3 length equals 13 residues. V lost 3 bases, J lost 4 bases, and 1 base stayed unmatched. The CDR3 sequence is CASSFGTGTEAFF. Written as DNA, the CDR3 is TGTGCCAGCAGTTTTGGGACAGGCACTGAAGCTTTCTTT.

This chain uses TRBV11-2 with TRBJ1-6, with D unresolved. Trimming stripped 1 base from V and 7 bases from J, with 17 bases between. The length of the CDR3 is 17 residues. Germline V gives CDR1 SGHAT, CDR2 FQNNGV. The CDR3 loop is CASSLGRAVSRNSPLHF. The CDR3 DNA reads TGTGCCAGCAGCTTAGGTCGGGCAGTCTCGCGGAATTCACCCCTCCACTTT. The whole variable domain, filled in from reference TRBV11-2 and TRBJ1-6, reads EAGVAQSPRYKIIEKRQSVAFWCNPISGHATLYWYQQILGQGPKLLIQFQNNGVVDDSQLPKDRFSAERLKGVDSTLKIQPAKLEDSAVYLCASSLGRAVSRNSPLHFGNGTRLTVT.

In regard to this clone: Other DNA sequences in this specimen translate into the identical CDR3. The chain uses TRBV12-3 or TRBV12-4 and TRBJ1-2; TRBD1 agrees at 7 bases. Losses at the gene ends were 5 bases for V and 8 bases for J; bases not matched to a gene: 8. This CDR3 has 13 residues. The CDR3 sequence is CASSPRQGGGYTF. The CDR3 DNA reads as TGTGCCAGCAGTCCTCGACAGGGCGGGGGCTACACCTTC.

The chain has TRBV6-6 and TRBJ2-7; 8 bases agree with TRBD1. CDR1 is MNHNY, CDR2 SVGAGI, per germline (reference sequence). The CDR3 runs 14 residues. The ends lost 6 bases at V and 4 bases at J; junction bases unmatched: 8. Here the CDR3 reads CASRIQGDRYEQYF. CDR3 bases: TGTGCCAGCAGGATACAGGGGGACAGGTACGAGCAGTACTTC.

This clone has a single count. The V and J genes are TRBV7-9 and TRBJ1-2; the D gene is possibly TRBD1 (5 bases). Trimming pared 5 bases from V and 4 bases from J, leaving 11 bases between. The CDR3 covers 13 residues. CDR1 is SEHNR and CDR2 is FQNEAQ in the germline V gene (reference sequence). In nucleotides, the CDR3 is TGTGCCAGCAGCATCAGGGAGGGCTATGGCTACACCTTC. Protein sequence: CASSIREGYGYTF.

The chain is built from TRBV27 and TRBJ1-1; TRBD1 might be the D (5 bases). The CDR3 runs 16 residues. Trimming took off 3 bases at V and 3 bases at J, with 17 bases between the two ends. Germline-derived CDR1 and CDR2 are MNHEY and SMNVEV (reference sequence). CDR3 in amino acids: CASSFDRWGGDTEAFF. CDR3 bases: TGTGCCAGCAGTTTCGATCGGTGGGGAGGGGACACTGAAGCTTTCTTT.

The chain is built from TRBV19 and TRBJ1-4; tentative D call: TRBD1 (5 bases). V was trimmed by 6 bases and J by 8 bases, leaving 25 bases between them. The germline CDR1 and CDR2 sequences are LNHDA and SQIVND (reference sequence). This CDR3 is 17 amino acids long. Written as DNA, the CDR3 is TGTGCCAGTAGCAGCCCCAAAAGCCAGGGTCTTGGGGAAAAACTGTTTTTT. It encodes CASSSPKSQGLGEKLFF.

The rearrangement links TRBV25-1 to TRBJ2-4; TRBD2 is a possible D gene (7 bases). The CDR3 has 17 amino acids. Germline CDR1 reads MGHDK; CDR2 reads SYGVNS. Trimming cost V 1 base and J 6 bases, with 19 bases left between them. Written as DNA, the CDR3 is TGTGCCAGCAGTGAATTAGTCGGGGGGCGACAAGGAAACATTCAGTACTTC. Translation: CASSELVGGRQGNIQYF.

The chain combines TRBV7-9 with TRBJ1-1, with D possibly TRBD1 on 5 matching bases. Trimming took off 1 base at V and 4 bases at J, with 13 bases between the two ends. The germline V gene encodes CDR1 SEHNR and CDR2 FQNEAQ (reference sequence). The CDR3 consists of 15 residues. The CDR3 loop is CASSLGASGITEAFF. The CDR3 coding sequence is TGTGCCAGCAGCTTAGGTGCTTCAGGGATCACTGAAGCTTTCTTT.

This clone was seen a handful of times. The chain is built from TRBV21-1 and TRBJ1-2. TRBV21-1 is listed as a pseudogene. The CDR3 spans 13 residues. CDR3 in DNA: TGTGCCAGCAGCAAAGCAGCTAACTATGGCTACACCTTC. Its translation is CASSKAANYGYTF.

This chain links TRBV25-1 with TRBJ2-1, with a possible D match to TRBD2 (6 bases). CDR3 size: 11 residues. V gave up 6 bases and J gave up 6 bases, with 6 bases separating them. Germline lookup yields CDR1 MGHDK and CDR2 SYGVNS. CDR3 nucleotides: TGTGCCAGCAGGGAGGGCAATGAGCAGTTCTTC. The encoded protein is CASREGNEQFF.

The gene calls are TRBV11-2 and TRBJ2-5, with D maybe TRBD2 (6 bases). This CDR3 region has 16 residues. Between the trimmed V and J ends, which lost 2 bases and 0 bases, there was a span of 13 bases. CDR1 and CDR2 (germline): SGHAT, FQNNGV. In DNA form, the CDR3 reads TGTGCCAGCAGCTTATTCGGGAGTGGGAACCAAGAGACCCAGTACTTC. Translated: CASSLFGSGNQETQYF.

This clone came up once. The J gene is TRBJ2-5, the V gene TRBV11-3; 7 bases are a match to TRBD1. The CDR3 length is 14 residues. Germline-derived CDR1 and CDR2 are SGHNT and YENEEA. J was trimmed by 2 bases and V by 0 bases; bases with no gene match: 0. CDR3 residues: CASSLDRGQETQYF. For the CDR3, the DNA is TGTGCCAGCAGCTTAGACAGGGGGCAAGAGACCCAGTACTTC.

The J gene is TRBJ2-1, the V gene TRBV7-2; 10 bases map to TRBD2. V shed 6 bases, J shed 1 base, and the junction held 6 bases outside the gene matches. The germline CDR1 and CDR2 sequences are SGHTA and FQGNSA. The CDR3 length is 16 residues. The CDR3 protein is CASRRTSGYSYNEQFF. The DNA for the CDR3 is TGTGCCAGCAGGCGGACTAGCGGTTATTCCTACAATGAGCAGTTCTTC.

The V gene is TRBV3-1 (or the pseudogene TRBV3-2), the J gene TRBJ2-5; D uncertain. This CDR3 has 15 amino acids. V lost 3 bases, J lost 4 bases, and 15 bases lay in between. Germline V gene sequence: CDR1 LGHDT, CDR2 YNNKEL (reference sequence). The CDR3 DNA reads TGTGCCAGCAGCCAGTCTATCGAGTGGGGAGAGACCCAGTACTTC. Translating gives CASSQSIEWGETQYF.

The DNA for the CDR3 is TGTGCCAGCAGTACCGGACTCCGGTCGGGTGAGCAGTTCTTC. This codes for CASSTGLRSGEQFF. This chain uses TRBV6-5 with TRBJ2-1; TRBD2 is a possible D gene (5 bases). Germline V gene data show CDR1 as MNHEY and CDR2 as SVGAGI. Between the trimmed V and J ends, which lost 5 bases and 9 bases, there was a span of 17 bases. The length of the CDR3 is 14 residues.

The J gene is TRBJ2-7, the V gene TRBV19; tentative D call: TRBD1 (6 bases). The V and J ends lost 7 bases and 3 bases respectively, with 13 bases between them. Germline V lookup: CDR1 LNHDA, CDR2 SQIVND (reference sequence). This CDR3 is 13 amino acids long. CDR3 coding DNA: TGTGCCAGTACTCAACAGGGTCGCTACGAGCAGTACTTC. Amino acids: CASTQQGRYEQYF.

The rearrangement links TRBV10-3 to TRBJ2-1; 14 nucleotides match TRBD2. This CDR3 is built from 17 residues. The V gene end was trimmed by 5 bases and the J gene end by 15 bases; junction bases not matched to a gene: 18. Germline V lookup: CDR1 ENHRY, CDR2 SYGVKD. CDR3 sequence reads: CAISPWGMTSGRARRFF. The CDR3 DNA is TGTGCCATCAGTCCCTGGGGGATGACTAGCGGGAGGGCCAGGCGGTTCTTC.

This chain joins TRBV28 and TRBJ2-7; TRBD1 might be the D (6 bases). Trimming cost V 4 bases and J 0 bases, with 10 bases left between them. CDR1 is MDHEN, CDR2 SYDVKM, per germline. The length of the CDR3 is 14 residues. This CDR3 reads CASSWGRSSYEQYF. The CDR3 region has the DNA TGTGCCAGCAGTTGGGGGCGTAGCTCCTACGAGCAGTACTTC.